The 21 T cell receptor beta chains below all came from one sample that was sequenced in a study of breast tumors, draining lymph nodes, adjacent tissues. The lymph nodes were axillary draining lymph nodes from breast cancer patients. TCRdb itself ran the multiplex PCR reads through MiXCR, one entry per CDR3 protein. In the table there are 150,000 or so distinct CDR3 sequences, around a third of which are singletons. The sequencing sample was made of axillary lymph node tissue. Receptors originate from a female donor with breast cancer. Some clones in this sample may be carry-over from other donors' samples.

There are many counts of this clonotype. The chain uses TRBV20-1 and TRBJ2-7; 9 positions agree with TRBD1. The CDR3 runs to 12 residues. V lost 5 bases and J lost 4; bases outside the gene matches: 3. Germline CDR1 is DFQATT and CDR2 is SNEGSKA (reference sequence). CDR3 residues: CSASGTGYEQYF. The DNA of the CDR3 is TGCAGTGCTTCCGGGACAGGGTACGAGCAGTACTTC.

Only one count was recorded for this clonotype. A clone one base away is much larger, so this may be a read error. The chain links TRBV6-2 or TRBV6-3 to TRBJ2-3; 14 nucleotides align to TRBD2. The CDR3 is 16 amino acids. Germline V CDR1 and CDR2: MNHEY, SVGEGT. Unmatched junction bases numbered 10, after V lost 6 bases and J lost 8 bases. DNA for the CDR3: TGTGCCAGCAGGGAGGGACTAGCGGGAGAAATTGGTACGCAGTATTTT. Encoded protein: CASREGLAGEIGTQYF.

This clonotype was counted many times. The chain employs TRBV11-2 and TRBJ2-2, with D possibly matching TRBD2 (5 bases). Germline-derived CDR1 and CDR2 are SGHAT and FQNNGV. Trimming left V 1 base short and J 1 base short, with 10 bases between. The CDR3 is made up of 16 amino acids. The CDR3 reads CASSLGPGLNTGELFF. DNA of the CDR3: TGTGCCAGCAGCTTAGGTCCGGGATTGAACACCGGGGAGCTGTTTTTT.

This clonotype was seen ten or more times. The chain couples TRBV2 to TRBJ2-3; 15 bases map to TRBD2. CDR1 and CDR2 (germline): SNHLY, FYNNEI. This CDR3 region has 17 residues. V gave up 8 bases and J gave up 7 bases; unmatched junction bases: 13. CDR3 region: CASRFSGTSGGRNTQYF. The CDR3 nucleotides are TGTGCCAGCCGATTCTCCGGGACTAGCGGGGGGCGGAATACGCAGTATTTT.

Many counts were recorded for this clonotype. The gene calls are TRBV7-9 and TRBJ2-7, with D possibly called TRBD1 or TRBD2 (6 bases each). Germline-derived CDR1 and CDR2 are SEHNR and FQNEAQ (reference sequence). The CDR3 consists of 17 residues. V was clipped by 6 bases and J by 3 bases, with 24 bases between them. The CDR3 protein is CASSTFGGAPTLYEQYF. The DNA for the CDR3 is TGTGCCAGCAGTACATTCGGGGGCGCCCCTACCCTCTACGAGCAGTACTTC.

This clonotype was recorded many times. The rearrangement links TRBV5-8 to TRBJ2-3, with D perhaps TRBD1 (5 bases). In germline, CDR1 is SGHTS, CDR2 YDEGEE. Trimming shortened V by 0 bases and J by 2 bases, and 13 bases separated the two germline ends. CDR3 length equals 16 residues. Written as DNA, the CDR3 is TGTGCCAGCAGCTTGGTTGGCGTCAGGGTCACAGATACGCAGTATTTT. This gives the protein CASSLVGVRVTDTQYF.

V and J are TRBV30 and TRBJ1-5; 9 bases align to TRBD1. From germline, CDR1 is GTSNPN and CDR2 SVGIG (reference sequence). Trimming took 3 bases from V and 8 from J; bases not matched to a gene: 11. This CDR3 has 15 amino acids. CDR3 sequence reads: CAWSSGTGLLKPQHF. DNA of the CDR3: TGTGCCTGGAGCTCCGGGACAGGGTTGTTGAAGCCCCAGCATTTT. Variable domain in full (rest from reference TRBV30 and TRBJ1-5): SQTIHQWPATLVQPVGSPLSLECTVEGTSNPNLYWYRQAAGRGLQLLFYSVGIGQISSEVPQNLSASRPQDRQFILSSKKLLLSDSGFYLCAWSSGTGLLKPQHFGDGTRLSIL.

This clonotype was observed many times. V is TRBV7-2 and J is TRBJ1-4; no reliable D call. This CDR3 spans 15 amino acids. Germline V gene lookup returns CDR1 SGHTA and CDR2 FQGNSA. V lost 2 bases and J lost 1, with 8 bases in between. CDR3 in DNA: TGTGCCAGCAGCTTAATGGGAGGAACTAATGAAAAACTGTTTTTT. Translated: CASSLMGGTNEKLFF.

V and J are TRBV11-2 and TRBJ2-2; TRBD2 matches at 13 bases. The CDR3 is 18 residues long. Germline CDR1 SGHAT, CDR2 FQNNGV. The trim removed 3 bases at V and 5 bases at J, leaving 9 bases unmatched. The chain's CDR3 is CASSFSGLAGERTGELFF. The CDR3 DNA reads as TGTGCCAGCAGCTTTTCCGGACTAGCGGGAGAGCGAACCGGGGAGCTGTTTTTT.

In the case of this clonotype: A junction boundary mismatches the germline segment, possibly from a read error. The chain joins TRBV5-1 to TRBJ2-3, with 9 bases matching TRBD2. The CDR3 covers 19 residues. Germline V gives CDR1 SGHRS, CDR2 YFSETQ. The CDR3 sequence is CASSLTTRTSGPSTDTQCF. Here the CDR3 DNA reads TGCGCCAGCAGCTTGACAACCCGAACTAGCGGGCCGAGCACAGATACGCAGTGTTTT.

The V gene is TRBV6-1, the J gene TRBJ2-5; D is perhaps TRBD2 (6 bases). CDR1 MNHNS and CDR2 SASEGT come from the germline V gene. The V and J ends lost 6 bases and 5 bases respectively, with 13 bases between them. The CDR3 loop spans 13 amino acids. The CDR3 reads CASRRLASETQYF. The CDR3 bases are TGTGCCAGCAGACGTCTAGCGTCCGAGACCCAGTACTTC.

This clonotype came up many times. The chain employs TRBV3-1 and TRBJ1-2; D remains ambiguous. Per the germline V gene, CDR1 is LGHDT and CDR2 is YNNKEL (reference sequence). The CDR3 contains 14 residues. Trimming took 6 bases from V and 4 from J, leaving 15 bases between them. This CDR3 is CASRPGSMTYGYTF. CDR3 nucleotides: TGTGCCAGCAGACCCGGGTCAATGACCTATGGCTACACCTTC.

In its sample, this clonotype was seen many times. V is TRBV6-1 and J is TRBJ1-2; maybe TRBD1 (5 bases). Germline V gives CDR1 MNHNS, CDR2 SASEGT. This CDR3 comprises 13 residues. Trimming took off 5 bases at V and 6 bases at J, with 13 bases between the two ends. DNA of the CDR3: TGTGCCAGCAGTTGGGACTCGCTTGATGGCTACACCTTC. Translating gives CASSWDSLDGYTF.

This clonotype was seen repeatedly, ten times or more. The V and J genes are TRBV20-1 and TRBJ2-1; TRBD2 matches 14 bases. V shed 6 bases, J shed 8 bases, and the junction held 9 bases outside the gene matches. The CDR3 covers 15 residues. Germline CDR1 reads DFQATT; CDR2 reads SNEGSKA (reference sequence). CDR3 nucleotide sequence: TGCAGTGCCACACGACTAGCGGGAGGGCAGGATGAGCAGTTCTTC. Translating gives CSATRLAGGQDEQFF.

This chain joins TRBV25-1 and TRBJ2-3; TRBD2 might be the D (6 bases). With 4 bases removed from V and 6 bases from J, the gap between germline ends came to 17 bases. Germline loops: CDR1 MGHDK, CDR2 SYGVNS. The CDR3 sequence is 15 residues long. CDR3 in amino acids: CASSAAVGGEDTQYF. CDR3 DNA: TGTGCCAGCAGTGCTGCCGTGGGGGGAGAGGATACGCAGTATTTT.

This clonotype was seen more than once but under ten times. The chain has TRBV12-3 or TRBV12-4 and TRBJ2-3, with a possible D match to TRBD2 (6 bases). V gave up 3 bases and J gave up 10 bases, with 8 bases separating them. This CDR3 is 11 amino acids long. The CDR3 region is CASSFGGAQYF. The DNA for the CDR3 is TGTGCCAGCAGTTTCGGGGGAGCGCAGTATTTT.

The sample holds many counts of this clonotype. The CDR3 nucleotides read TGTGCCAGCAGCTTCGACACTACCGGGGTGGAGACCCAGTACTTC. Protein sequence: CASSFDTTGVETQYF. The genes are TRBV5-6 and TRBJ2-5, with D possibly TRBD2 on 5 matching bases. Germline assignment: CDR1 SGHDT and CDR2 YYEEEE. V gave up 2 bases and J gave up 5 bases, with 16 bases separating them. This CDR3 is built from 15 residues. Full variable domain (remainder filled in from reference TRBV5-6 and TRBJ2-5): DAGVTQSPTHLIKTRGQQVTLRCSPKSGHDTVSWYQQALGQGPQFIFQYYEEEERQRGNFPDRFSGHQFPNYSSELNVNALLLGDSALYLCASSFDTTGVETQYFGPGTRLLVL.

This clonotype came up many times. The chain employs TRBV4-1 and TRBJ1-3; D gene uncertain. The V gene lost 0 bases and the J gene lost 0 bases, with 6 bases spanning the gap. This CDR3 has 15 residues. Germline CDR1 reads MGHRA; CDR2 reads YSYEKL. Here the CDR3 reads CASSQEYFSGNTIYF. Written as DNA, the CDR3 is TGCGCCAGCAGCCAAGAGTATTTCTCTGGAAACACCATATATTTT.

A note on this clonotype: The CDR3 does not close with the conserved phenylalanine or tryptophan, likely indicating a read error. The chain carries TRBV5-1 and TRBJ2-6; 12 nucleotides align to TRBD2. The CDR3 loop spans 17 amino acids. The V segment lost 3 bases and the J segment 4 bases; nucleotides outside the gene matches: 5. Germline V gives CDR1 SGHRS, CDR2 YFSETQ. CDR3 amino acids: CASSSLAGGSGANVLTL. CDR3 in DNA: TGCGCCAGCAGCTCTCTAGCGGGGGGGTCCGGGGCCAACGTCCTGACTCTC.

This clonotype was detected many times. The V and J genes are TRBV20-1 and TRBJ2-2; TRBD1 matches at 7 bases. The V gene end was trimmed by 6 bases and the J gene end by 6 bases; junction bases not matched to a gene: 10. Looked up from germline, CDR1 is DFQATT and CDR2 is SNEGSKA (reference sequence). There are 14 residues in the CDR3. CDR3 sequence: CSARQGSAAGELFF. CDR3 nucleotides: TGCAGTGCGAGACAGGGTTCGGCGGCCGGGGAGCTGTTTTTT.

Many counts were recorded for this clonotype. The V and J genes are TRBV4-1 and TRBJ2-7; perhaps TRBD2 as D (5 bases). Per the germline V gene, CDR1 is MGHRA and CDR2 is YSYEKL. The CDR3 covers 14 residues. V lost 3 bases to trimming and J lost 2 bases, with 11 bases between them. CDR3 amino acids: CASSHPEGAYEQYF. CDR3 in DNA: TGCGCCAGCAGCCACCCCGAGGGCGCCTACGAGCAGTACTTC.